This entry lists 15 T cell receptor beta chains sequenced from one sample in a study of T cell responses to AZD1222 COVID-19 vaccine (dated by TCRdb to the early 2020s). The time point label corresponds to: baseline before first vaccination. Receptors were amplified or captured by the immunoSEQ multiplex PCR assay. The table comes from immuneACCESS by way of TCRdb, which keeps in-frame sequences with V and J called. Part of the clones is missing from these tables; in studies checked, under half for an unresolved V gene and the rest for unknown reasons. This sample is represented by 95,000 to 150,000 clones; approximately 92% of them were singletons. Of the sample, approximately 3.1% is held by the ten largest clones. Sequences were derived from peripheral blood, sampled on day 0 of AZD1222 vaccination. These receptors were collected from an adult in good health.

The chain is built from TRBV24-1 and TRBJ1-2; D remains unclear. This CDR3 is built from 15 residues. V lost 3 bases and J lost 4, with 14 bases in between. Germline assignment: CDR1 KGHDR and CDR2 SFDVKD. The CDR3, as DNA: TGTGCCACCAGTGATGGGCCCCGGACGGCCTATGGCTACACCTTC. Translating it yields CATSDGPRTAYGYTF.

This chain connects TRBV7-2 to TRBJ1-5, with 9 bases that match TRBD1. The CDR3 covers 14 residues. Trimming cost V 5 bases and J 9 bases; bases outside gene matches: 8. Per the germline V gene, CDR1 is SGHTA and CDR2 is FQGNSA. The CDR3 DNA is TGTGCCAGCAGCCTATCGACAGGGGGGTTGCCCCAGCATTTT. It is translated as CASSLSTGGLPQHF. The variable domain in full, completed from reference TRBV7-2 and TRBJ1-5, reads GAGVSQSPSNKVTEKGKDVELRCDPISGHTALYWYRQSLGQGLEFLIYFQGNSAPDKSGLPSDRFSAERTGGSVSTLTIQRTQQEDSAVYLCASSLSTGGLPQHFGDGTRLSIL.

The chain carries TRBV28 and TRBJ2-7; 7 nucleotides agree with TRBD1. This CDR3 spans 16 amino acids. Germline V CDR1 and CDR2: MDHEN, SYDVKM. V dropped 8 bases and J dropped 2; count of bases not matched to a gene: 15. DNA for the CDR3: TGTGCCAGCCAGACATTTGGGACAGACCTCCCCTACGAGCAGTACTTC. As protein: CASQTFGTDLPYEQYF. Variable domain in full (rest from reference TRBV28 and TRBJ2-7): DVKVTQSSRYLVKRTGEKVFLECVQDMDHENMFWYRQDPGLGLRLIYFSYDVKMKEKGDIPEGYSVSREKKERFSLILESASTNQTSMYLCASQTFGTDLPYEQYFGPGTRLTVT.

The chain links TRBV28 to TRBJ1-2; no clear D. Trimming pared 2 bases from V and 8 bases from J, leaving 18 bases between. The CDR3 runs to 15 residues. Germline-derived CDR1 and CDR2 are MDHEN and SYDVKM. CDR3 bases: TGTGCCAGCAGTTTAGGAAGTGTAGGGCTCGAGGGCTACACCTTC. As protein: CASSLGSVGLEGYTF.

The chain recombines TRBV18 with TRBJ1-4; D gene uncertain. The CDR3 runs 15 residues. CDR1 is KGHSH, CDR2 LQKENI, per germline. The V end lost 3 bases, the J end lost 6 bases, and 14 bases lay between the germline ends. CDR3 protein: CASSPALASHEKLFF. The DNA of the CDR3 is TGTGCCAGCTCACCGGCTTTGGCGAGTCATGAAAAACTGTTTTTT.

This chain joins TRBV7-8 and TRBJ2-7; D is undetermined. The germline V gene encodes CDR1 SGHVS and CDR2 FQNEAQ. The V and J ends lost 3 bases and 7 bases respectively, with 16 bases between them. This CDR3 is 14 amino acids long. The CDR3: CASSFTLDPREQYF. As DNA, the CDR3 is TGTGCCAGCAGCTTTACGCTAGACCCTAGGGAGCAGTACTTC.

Only a few counts were recorded for this clone. This chain connects TRBV30 to TRBJ1-2; TRBD1 matches 7 bases. This CDR3 has 14 amino acids. V shed 8 bases, J shed 4 bases, and the junction held 13 bases outside the gene matches. CDR1 is GTSNPN and CDR2 is SVGIG in the germline V gene (reference sequence). For the CDR3, the DNA is TGTGCCCTAGAACTTGGAGCAGGGGGCTATGGCTACACCTTC. Protein sequence: CALELGAGGYGYTF.

The rearrangement uses TRBV13 and TRBJ1-3; possible D gene TRBD1, 5 bases. The CDR3 contains 14 residues. Trimming removed 4 bases from V and 0 bases from J, with 7 bases in between. CDR1 and CDR2 from the germline V gene are PRHDT and FYEKMQ (reference sequence). Here the CDR3 reads CASSSGLSGNTIYF. The CDR3 DNA sequence: TGTGCCAGCAGCTCGGGGCTCTCTGGAAACACCATATATTTT.

The V and J genes are TRBV7-9 and TRBJ2-7, with D possibly TRBD1 on 6 matching bases. In germline, CDR1 is SEHNR, CDR2 FQNEAQ (reference sequence). The CDR3 consists of 13 residues. V was shortened by 6 bases and J by 0 bases, with 9 bases between the two germline ends. For the CDR3, the DNA is TGTGCCAGCAGACCGGGACACTCCTACGAGCAGTACTTC. Residues: CASRPGHSYEQYF.

This chain joins TRBV9 and TRBJ2-7, with D tentatively TRBD2 (6 bases). The CDR3 is made up of 16 amino acids. V lost 3 bases, J lost 2 bases, and 18 bases lay in between. Germline loops: CDR1 SGDLS, CDR2 YYNGEE. CDR3 amino acids: CASSEEGLAATYEQYF. For the CDR3, the DNA is TGTGCCAGCAGCGAGGAGGGATTAGCGGCTACCTACGAGCAGTACTTC.

The V and J genes are TRBV5-5 and TRBJ2-3; 11 bases map to TRBD2. Germline CDR1 and CDR2: SGHKS and YYEKEE (reference sequence). Trimming at V came to 8 bases and at J to 4 bases, leaving 9 bases not matched to a gene. The CDR3 runs to 15 residues. CDR3 loop: CASSKLAGVSDTQYF. The CDR3 DNA reads as TGTGCCAGTTCAAAACTAGCGGGAGTTTCAGATACGCAGTATTTT. Full variable domain (outside the CDR3, taken from reference TRBV5-5 and TRBJ2-3): DAGVTQSPTHLIKTRGQQVTLRCSPISGHKSVSWYQQVLGQGPQFIFQYYEKEERGRGNFPDRFSARQFPNYSSELNVNALLLGDSALYLCASSKLAGVSDTQYFGPGTRLTVL.

The V call is TRBV7-2, the J call TRBJ1-2; weak D call: TRBD1 (6 bases). Germline V gene lookup returns CDR1 SGHTA and CDR2 FQGNSA. The V and J ends lost 5 bases and 4 bases respectively, with 11 bases between them. The CDR3 length is 13 residues. CDR3 coding DNA: TGTGCCAGCAGCCCTCCGGGGGCCTATGGCTACACCTTC. Translation gives CASSPPGAYGYTF. Together with reference TRBV7-2 and TRBJ1-2, the CDR3 gives the full variable domain: GAGVSQSPSNKVTEKGKDVELRCDPISGHTALYWYRQSLGQGLEFLIYFQGNSAPDKSGLPSDRFSAERTGGSVSTLTIQRTQQEDSAVYLCASSPPGAYGYTFGSGTRLTVV.

CDR3 DNA sequence: TGCGCCAGCAGCTTGAACCAGGCTTACGGAAACACCATATATTTT. It codes for CASSLNQAYGNTIYF. The chain combines TRBV5-1 with TRBJ1-3; no reliable D call. The CDR3 is made up of 15 amino acids. Per germline, CDR1 SGHRS and CDR2 YFSETQ. V was clipped by 1 base and J by 4 bases, with 12 bases between them. The full variable domain, with the rest looked up from reference TRBV5-1 and TRBJ1-3, is KAGVTQTPRYLIKTRGQQVTLSCSPISGHRSVSWYQQTPGQGLQFLFEYFSETQRNKGNFPGRFSGRQFSNSRSEMNVSTLELGDSALYLCASSLNQAYGNTIYFGEGSWLTVV.

V usage is TRBV12-3 or TRBV12-4 and J usage is TRBJ1-3; D ambiguous. The CDR3 sequence is 12 residues long. Trimming shortened V by 6 bases and J by 4 bases, and 7 bases separated the two germline ends. CDR3 coding DNA: TGTGCCAGCAGCGTACAGGGAAACACCATATATTTT. It is translated as CASSVQGNTIYF.

The chain is built from TRBV9 and TRBJ1-2, with 7 bases that match TRBD1. Looked up from germline, CDR1 is SGDLS and CDR2 is YYNGEE. This CDR3 is built from 14 residues. Unmatched junction bases numbered 3, after V lost 4 bases and J lost 0 bases. The CDR3 DNA follows: TGTGCCAGCAGCTCCGGGACAGCTAACTATGGCTACACCTTC. Translation: CASSSGTANYGYTF.